The subject of this entry is one T cell receptor (beta chain). Its specificity is not known. This entry is derived from a study of monozygotic twins with cystic fibrosis. Study context: Library input was around 2.8 micrograms of fragmented DNA, with about 15 PCR cycles. The study's findings and limits: J usage was most co-twin-similar in 8 of 16 pairs, V in 13. Low clonality (median roughly 0.009) suggested a mostly naive repertoire. Nucleotide-identical clonotype sharing was significantly higher within monozygotic CF twin pairs than between unrelated CF individuals.

The data were produced by immunoSEQ multiplex PCR, yet TCRdb's version contains in-frame clones alone and is incomplete. The table includes roughly 35,000 clones, about 80% detected once. Sequencing was done on a sample of blood. The clonotype comes from a girl aged 2-15 years with cystic fibrosis.

The CDR3 is CASSPRGTSTDTQYF. As DNA, the CDR3 is TGTGCCAGCAGCCCCCGCGGGACCAGCACAGATACGCAGTATTTT. The rearrangement uses TRBV11-3 and TRBJ2-3, with a tentative D call TRBD2 (6 bases). CDR1 and CDR2 (germline): SGHNT, YENEEA. Trimming removed 5 bases from V and 0 bases from J, with 12 bases in between. The CDR3 has 15 amino acids.